At least ten counts were recorded for the clone carrying this T cell receptor beta chain. The data originate from a study of T cells in Graves' hyperthyroidism and ophthalmopathy. The investigators amplified TCR beta CDR3 regions from RNA transcripts. Primed by the HTBI set, a first-round RT-PCR was run on the TCR CDR3. In TCRdb, the multiplex PCR reads were re-called with MiXCR into one record per CDR3 protein. The data show around 520,000 distinct CDR3 sequences, roughly 25% seen once. The junction had 14 bases not matched to a gene; V was cut back by 4 bases and J by 3 bases. Germline assignment: CDR1 SGHTA and CDR2 FQGNSA. The CDR3 consists of 17 residues.

The chain combines TRBV7-2 with TRBJ2-5; TRBD1 matches at 7 bases. The clonotype was recovered from a woman in her 30s with Graves' ophthalmopathy. The specimen was blood. The CDR3 DNA reads as TGTGCCAGCAGCTCCTTAGGTGTGGCCCAGGGGGAAGAGACCCAGTACTTC. Translating gives CASSSLGVAQGEETQYF.